A selection of T cell receptor beta chains follows, all from one sample in a study of CD8+CD57+ T cells in acquired aplastic anemia. TCRdb used MiXCR to reprocess the reads, holding one entry per CDR3 protein. The sample has 100,000 to 130,000 distinct CDR3 sequences; around 53% are singletons. Source material: sorted CD4+, CD8+, or CD8+CD57+ T cells (not recorded which) from PBMCs. These receptors were taken from a human donor in good health, serving as a control. The conserved cysteine and the conserved F or W are not part of the CDR3 here.

j_call v_call cdr3_aa
TRBJ1-2 TRBV4-1 ASSQDGDRGGYGYT
TRBJ2-5 TRBV7-9 ASSKQGAETQY
TRBJ2-7 TRBV7-7 ASTMTLQY
TRBJ2-1 TRBV6-1 ASIGYNEQF
TRBJ2-7 TRBV7-6 ASSHGQSYEQY
TRBJ2-3 TRBV4-1 ASSPQPGTSGVADTQY
TRBJ2-7 TRBV7-3 ASSLGVGLEQY
TRBJ2-3 TRBV9 ASSHSGGGDTQY
TRBJ2-5 TRBV7-9 ASSSTGGMGQETQY
TRBJ1-1 TRBV7-9 ASSLRYDRVTEAF